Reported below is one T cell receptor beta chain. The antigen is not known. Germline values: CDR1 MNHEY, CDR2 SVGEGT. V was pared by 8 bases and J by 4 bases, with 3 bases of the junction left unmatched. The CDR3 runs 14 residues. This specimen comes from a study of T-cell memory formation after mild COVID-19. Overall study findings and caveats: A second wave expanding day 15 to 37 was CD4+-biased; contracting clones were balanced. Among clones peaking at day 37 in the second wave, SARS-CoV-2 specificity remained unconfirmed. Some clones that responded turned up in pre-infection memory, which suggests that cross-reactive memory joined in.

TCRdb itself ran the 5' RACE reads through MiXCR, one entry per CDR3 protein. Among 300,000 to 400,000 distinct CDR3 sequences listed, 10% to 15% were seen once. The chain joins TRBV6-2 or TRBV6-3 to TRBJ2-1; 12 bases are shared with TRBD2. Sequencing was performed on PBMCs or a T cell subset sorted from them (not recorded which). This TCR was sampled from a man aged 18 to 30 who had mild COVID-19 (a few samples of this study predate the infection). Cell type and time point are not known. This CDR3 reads CASGTSGPYNEQFF. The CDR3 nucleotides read TGTGCCAGCGGGACTAGCGGGCCTTACAATGAGCAGTTCTTC.